The TCR beta chain described here comes from a study of cytomegalovirus exposure and HLA in healthy donors. Study overall: Samples from HLA-typed donors yielded about 85 million unique TCRs in an early data release.

It was with 60 Vbeta and 13 Jbeta primers that the PCR ran. Assay: immunoSEQ multiplex PCR; the TCRdb copy retains only in-frame clones and omits some. Among roughly 120,000 clones listed, 9% to 10% were seen once. This clone was counted only a few times. Germline CDR1 SGHDN, CDR2 FVKESK. J lost 8 bases, V lost 1 base, and 11 bases had no gene match. This CDR3 is 18 amino acids long. This TCR was recovered from a man younger than 40 in good health and CMV-seronegative. The sample consisted of PBMCs. The chain has TRBV14 and TRBJ2-1; 13 nucleotides line up with TRBD2. Written as DNA, the CDR3 is TGTGCCAGCAGCCAAGGGCGACTAGCGGGAGGACTGCTCGATGAGCAGTTCTTC. Encoded protein: CASSQGRLAGGLLDEQFF.